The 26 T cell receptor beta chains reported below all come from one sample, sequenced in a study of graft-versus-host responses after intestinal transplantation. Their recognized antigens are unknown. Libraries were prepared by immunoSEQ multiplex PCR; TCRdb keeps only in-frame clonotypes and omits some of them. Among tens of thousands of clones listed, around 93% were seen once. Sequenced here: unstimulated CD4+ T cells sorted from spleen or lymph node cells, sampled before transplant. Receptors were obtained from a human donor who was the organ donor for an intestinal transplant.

The CDR3 nucleotides read TGTGCCAGCAGCTTCCGGGGGGGCCCCCAAGAGACCCAGTACTTC. Amino acid sequence: CASSFRGGPQETQYF. V and J are TRBV7-3 and TRBJ2-5; TRBD2 agrees at 8 bases. The length of the CDR3 is 15 residues. Trimming took 3 bases from V and 1 from J; bases not matched to a gene: 4. CDR1 SGHTA and CDR2 FQGTGA come from the germline V gene.

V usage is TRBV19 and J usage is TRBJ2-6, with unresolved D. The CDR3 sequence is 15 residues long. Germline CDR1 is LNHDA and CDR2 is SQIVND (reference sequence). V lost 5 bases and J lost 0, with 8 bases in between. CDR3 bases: TGTGCCAGTAGTTATTCAGCCTCTGGGGCCAACGTCCTGACTTTC. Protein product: CASSYSASGANVLTF.

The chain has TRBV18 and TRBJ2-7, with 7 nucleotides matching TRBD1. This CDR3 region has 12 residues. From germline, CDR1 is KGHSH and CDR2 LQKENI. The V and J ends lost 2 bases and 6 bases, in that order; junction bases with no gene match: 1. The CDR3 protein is CASSPTGVEQYF. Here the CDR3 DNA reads TGTGCCAGCTCACCAACAGGGGTCGAGCAGTACTTC.

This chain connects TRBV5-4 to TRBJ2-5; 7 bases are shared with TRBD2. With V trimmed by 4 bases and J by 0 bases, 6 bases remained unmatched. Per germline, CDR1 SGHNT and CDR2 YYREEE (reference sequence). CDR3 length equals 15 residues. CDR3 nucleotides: TGTGCCAGCAGCCCTCGACGGGGGGACCAAGAGACCCAGTACTTC. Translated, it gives CASSPRRGDQETQYF.

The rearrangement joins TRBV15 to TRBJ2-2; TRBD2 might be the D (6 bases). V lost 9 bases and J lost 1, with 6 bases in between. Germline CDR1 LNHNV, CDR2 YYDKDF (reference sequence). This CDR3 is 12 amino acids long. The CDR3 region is CATSGNTGELFF. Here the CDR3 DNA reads TGTGCCACTAGCGGGAACACCGGGGAGCTGTTTTTT.

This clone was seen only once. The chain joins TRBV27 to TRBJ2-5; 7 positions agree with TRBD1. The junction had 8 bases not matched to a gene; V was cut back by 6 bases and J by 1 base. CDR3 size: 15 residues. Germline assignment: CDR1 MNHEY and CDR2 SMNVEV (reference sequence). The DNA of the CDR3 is TGTGCCAGCAGGTACCGACAGGGCTCCCAAGAGACCCAGTACTTC. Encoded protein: CASRYRQGSQETQYF.

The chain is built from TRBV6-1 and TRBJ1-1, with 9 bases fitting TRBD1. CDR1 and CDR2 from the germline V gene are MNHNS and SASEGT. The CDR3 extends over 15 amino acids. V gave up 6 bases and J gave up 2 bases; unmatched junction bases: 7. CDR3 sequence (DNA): TGTGCCAGCAGGAGGACAGGGGTTAAAAACACTGAAGCTTTCTTT. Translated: CASRRTGVKNTEAFF.

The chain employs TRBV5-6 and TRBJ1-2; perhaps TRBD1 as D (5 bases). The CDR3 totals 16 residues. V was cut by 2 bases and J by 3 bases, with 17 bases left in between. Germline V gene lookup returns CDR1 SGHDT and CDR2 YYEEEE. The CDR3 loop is CASSLVFKGPDYGYTF. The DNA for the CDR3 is TGTGCCAGCAGCTTAGTCTTTAAGGGGCCCGACTATGGCTACACCTTC.

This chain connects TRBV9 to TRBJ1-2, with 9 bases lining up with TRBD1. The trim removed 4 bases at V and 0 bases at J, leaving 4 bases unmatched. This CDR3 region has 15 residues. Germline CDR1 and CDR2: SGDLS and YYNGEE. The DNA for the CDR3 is TGTGCCAGCAGCCCACGGACAGGGGCTAACTATGGCTACACCTTC. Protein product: CASSPRTGANYGYTF.

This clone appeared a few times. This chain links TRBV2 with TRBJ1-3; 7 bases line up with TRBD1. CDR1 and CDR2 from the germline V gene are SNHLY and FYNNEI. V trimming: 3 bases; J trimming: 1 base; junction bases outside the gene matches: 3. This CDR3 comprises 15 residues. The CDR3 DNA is TGTGCCAGCAGTGAGCCGACAGGGTCTGGAAACACCATATATTTT. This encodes CASSEPTGSGNTIYF. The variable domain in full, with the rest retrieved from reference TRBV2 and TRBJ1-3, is EPEVTQTPSHQVTQMGQEVILRCVPISNHLYFYWYRQILGQKVEFLVSFYNNEISEKSEIFDDQFSVERPDGSNFTLKIRSTKLEDSAMYFCASSEPTGSGNTIYFGEGSWLTVV.

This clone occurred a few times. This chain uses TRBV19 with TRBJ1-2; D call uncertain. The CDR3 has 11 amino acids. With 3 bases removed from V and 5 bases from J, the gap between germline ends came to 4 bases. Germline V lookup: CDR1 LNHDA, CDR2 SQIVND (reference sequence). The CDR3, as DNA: TGTGCCAGTAGTATCGGATATGGCTACACCTTC. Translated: CASSIGYGYTF.

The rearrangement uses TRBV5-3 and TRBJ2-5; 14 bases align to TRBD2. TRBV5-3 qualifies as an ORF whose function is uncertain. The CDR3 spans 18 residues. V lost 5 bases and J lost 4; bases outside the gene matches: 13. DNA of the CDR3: TGTGCCAGAAGTTCCCCGGGACTAGCGGGGGCCGTTCCAGAGACCCAGTACTTC. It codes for CARSSPGLAGAVPETQYF.

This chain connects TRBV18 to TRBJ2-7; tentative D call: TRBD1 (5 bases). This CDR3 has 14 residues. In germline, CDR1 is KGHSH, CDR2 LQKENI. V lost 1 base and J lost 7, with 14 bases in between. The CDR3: CASSPLGRAGEQYF. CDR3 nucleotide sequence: TGTGCCAGCTCACCACTCGGCAGGGCAGGGGAGCAGTACTTC. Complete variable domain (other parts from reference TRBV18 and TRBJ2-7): NAGVMQNPRHLVRRRGQEARLRCSPMKGHSHVYWYRQLPEEGLKFMVYLQKENIIDESGMPKERFSAEFPKEGPSILRIQQVVRGDSAAYFCASSPLGRAGEQYFGPGTRLTVT.

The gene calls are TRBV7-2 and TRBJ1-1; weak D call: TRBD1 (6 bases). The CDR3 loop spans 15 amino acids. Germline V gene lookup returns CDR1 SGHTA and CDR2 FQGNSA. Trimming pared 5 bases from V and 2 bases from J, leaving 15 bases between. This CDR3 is CASSAQGNFNTEAFF. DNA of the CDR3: TGTGCCAGCAGCGCTCAGGGGAACTTTAACACTGAAGCTTTCTTT. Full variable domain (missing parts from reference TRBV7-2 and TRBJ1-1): GAGVSQSPSNKVTEKGKDVELRCDPISGHTALYWYRQSLGQGLEFLIYFQGNSAPDKSGLPSDRFSAERTGGSVSTLTIQRTQQEDSAVYLCASSAQGNFNTEAFFGQGTRLTVV.

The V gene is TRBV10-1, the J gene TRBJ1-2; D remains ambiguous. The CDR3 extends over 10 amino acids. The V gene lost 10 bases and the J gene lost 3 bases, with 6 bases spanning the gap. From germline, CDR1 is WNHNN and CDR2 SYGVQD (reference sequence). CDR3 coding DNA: TGCGCCACAACAGACTATGGCTACACCTTC. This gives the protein CATTDYGYTF.

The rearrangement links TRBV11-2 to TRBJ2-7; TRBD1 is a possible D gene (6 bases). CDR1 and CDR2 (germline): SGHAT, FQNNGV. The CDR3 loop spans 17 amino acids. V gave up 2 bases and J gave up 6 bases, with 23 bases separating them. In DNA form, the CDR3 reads TGTGCCAGCAGCTTAACGGCCGGGACAATCTCATCCCTCGAGCAGTACTTC. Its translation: CASSLTAGTISSLEQYF.

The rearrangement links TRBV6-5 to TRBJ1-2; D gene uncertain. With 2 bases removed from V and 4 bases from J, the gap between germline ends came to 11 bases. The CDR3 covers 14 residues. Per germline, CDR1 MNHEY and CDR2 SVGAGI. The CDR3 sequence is CASSYADTRYGYTF. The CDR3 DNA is TGTGCCAGCAGTTACGCCGACACCCGCTATGGCTACACCTTC.

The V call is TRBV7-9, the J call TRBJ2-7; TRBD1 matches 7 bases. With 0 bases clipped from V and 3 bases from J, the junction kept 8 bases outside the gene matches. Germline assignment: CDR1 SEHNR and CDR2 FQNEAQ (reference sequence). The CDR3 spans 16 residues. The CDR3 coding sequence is TGTGCCAGCAGCTTAGCGAGCACAGGGGATTTCTACGAGCAGTACTTC. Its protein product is CASSLASTGDFYEQYF.

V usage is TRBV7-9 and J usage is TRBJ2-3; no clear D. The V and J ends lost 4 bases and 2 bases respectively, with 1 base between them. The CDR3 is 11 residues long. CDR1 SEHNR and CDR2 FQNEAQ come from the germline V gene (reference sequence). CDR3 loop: CASSSTDTQYF. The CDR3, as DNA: TGTGCCAGCAGCTCCACAGATACGCAGTATTTT.

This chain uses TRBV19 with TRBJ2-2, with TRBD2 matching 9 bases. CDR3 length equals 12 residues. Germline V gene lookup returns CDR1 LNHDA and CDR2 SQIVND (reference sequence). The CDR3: CAAGGFVGELFF. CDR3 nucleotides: TGTGCTGCGGGAGGGTTCGTCGGGGAGCTGTTTTTT.

The CDR3, as DNA: TGTGCCAGCAGCCATAGCGGGGGGGAGCTGTTTTTT. The encoded protein is CASSHSGGELFF. This chain links TRBV4-2 with TRBJ2-2; 7 bases match TRBD2. The CDR3 is 12 residues long. The germline V gene has CDR1 LGHNA and CDR2 YNFKEQ. Unmatched junction bases numbered 0, after V lost 3 bases and J lost 8 bases.

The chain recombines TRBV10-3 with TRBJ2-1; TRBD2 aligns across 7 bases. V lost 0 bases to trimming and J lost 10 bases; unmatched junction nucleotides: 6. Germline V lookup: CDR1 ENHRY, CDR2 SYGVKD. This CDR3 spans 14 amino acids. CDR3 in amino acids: CAISESPPGGEQFF. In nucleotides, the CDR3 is TGTGCCATCAGTGAGTCCCCCCCCGGGGGGGAGCAGTTCTTC.

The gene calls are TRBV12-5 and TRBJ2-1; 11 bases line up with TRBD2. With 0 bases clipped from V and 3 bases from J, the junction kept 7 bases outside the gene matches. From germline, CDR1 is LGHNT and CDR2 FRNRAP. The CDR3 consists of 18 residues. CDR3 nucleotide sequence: TGTGCTAGTGGTTTGGTATTTACTAGCGGGGGAAACTACAATGAGCAGTTCTTC. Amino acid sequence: CASGLVFTSGGNYNEQFF.

The CDR3 sequence is CASSPQRGADTQYF. The CDR3 DNA is TGTGCCAGCTCACCACAGCGGGGGGCAGATACGCAGTATTTT. V and J are TRBV18 and TRBJ2-3; 9 positions match TRBD2. The CDR3 is 14 residues long. V shed 1 base and J 4 bases; nucleotides not matched to a gene: 0. CDR1 and CDR2 from the germline V gene are KGHSH and LQKENI.

The CDR3: CASSDTGYGYTF. DNA of the CDR3: TGTGCCAGCAGCGATACAGGCTATGGCTACACCTTC. The chain joins TRBV9 to TRBJ1-2; weak D call: TRBD1 (5 bases). Germline CDR1 SGDLS, CDR2 YYNGEE. The CDR3 totals 12 residues. The V and J ends lost 3 bases and 4 bases respectively, with 7 bases between them.

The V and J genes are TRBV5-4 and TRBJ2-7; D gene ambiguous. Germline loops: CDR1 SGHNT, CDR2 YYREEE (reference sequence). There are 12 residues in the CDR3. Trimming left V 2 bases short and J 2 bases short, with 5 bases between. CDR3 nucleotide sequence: TGTGCCAGCAGCTTAGACACCTACGAGCAGTACTTC. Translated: CASSLDTYEQYF.